This T cell receptor beta chain was recovered during a study of blood T cell repertoires in COVID-19. About the study: COVID-19 samples, acute and convalescent, were from the United States, Italy and Spain. PBMCs, B-cell-depleted T cells, or T cells were the source of the cDNA or gDNA that made up the material.

Source study methods: Reference gene primer amplification gave estimated nucleated cell counts. The repertoire was sequenced with immunoSEQ multiplex PCR; TCRdb's copy has only in-frame clones and lacks some. That table supplies the V and J calls and clone size; D and trimming were determined from the DNA. The sample holds approximately 230,000 clones, approximately 80% seen once. The sample was peripheral blood. The receptor's source is a man at least 80 years old with acute or convalescent COVID-19.

CDR3 bases: TGTGCCAGCAACCTGCAGGGGGCCAAGGGTGAAGCTTTCTTT. Translated: CASNLQGAKGEAFF. The chain couples TRBV3-1 (or the pseudogene TRBV3-2) to TRBJ1-1; 8 bases fit TRBD1. Germline assignment: CDR1 LGHDT and CDR2 YNNKEL (reference sequence). With 7 bases clipped from V and 7 bases from J, the junction kept 11 bases outside the gene matches. The CDR3 covers 14 residues.